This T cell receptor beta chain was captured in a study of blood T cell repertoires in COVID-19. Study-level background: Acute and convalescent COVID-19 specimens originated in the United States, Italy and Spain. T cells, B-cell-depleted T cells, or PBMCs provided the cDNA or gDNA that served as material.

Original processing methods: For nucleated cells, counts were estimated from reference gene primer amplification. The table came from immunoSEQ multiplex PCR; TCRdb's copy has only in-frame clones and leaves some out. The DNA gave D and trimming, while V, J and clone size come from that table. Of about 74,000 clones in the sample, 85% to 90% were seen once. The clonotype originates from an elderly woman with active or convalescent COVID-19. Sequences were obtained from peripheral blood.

CDR3 DNA: TGCGCCAGCAGCCCAAATCCGGGACAGGGATACTTTAACTATGGCTACACCTTC. Translating it yields CASSPNPGQGYFNYGYTF. This chain connects TRBV4-3 to TRBJ1-2, with 9 bases that match TRBD1. Germline trimming cut 4 bases from V and 1 base from J; bases unmatched to any gene: 13. The germline CDR1 and CDR2 sequences are LGHNA and YSLEER. The CDR3 is made up of 18 amino acids.